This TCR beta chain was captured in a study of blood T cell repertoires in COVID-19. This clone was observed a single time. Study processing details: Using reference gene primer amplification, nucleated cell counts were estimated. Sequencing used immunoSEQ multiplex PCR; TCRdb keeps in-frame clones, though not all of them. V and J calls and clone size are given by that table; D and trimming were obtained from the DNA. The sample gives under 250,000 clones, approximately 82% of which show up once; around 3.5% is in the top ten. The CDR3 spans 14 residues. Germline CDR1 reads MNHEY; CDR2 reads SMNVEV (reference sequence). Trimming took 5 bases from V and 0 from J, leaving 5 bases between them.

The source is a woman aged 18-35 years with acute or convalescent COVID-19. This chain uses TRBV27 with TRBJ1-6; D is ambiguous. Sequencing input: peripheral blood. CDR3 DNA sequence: TGTGCCAGCAGTCCCCGCTCCTATAATTCACCCCTCCACTTT. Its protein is CASSPRSYNSPLHF.